This record looks at one T cell receptor beta chain sequence and its context. The record originates from a study of preoperative IRX-2 immunotherapy in early breast cancer. Here immunoSEQ multiplex PCR was the method, and the copy in TCRdb shows in-frame clones only, minus some. This repertoire shows under 30,000 clones, 70% to 90% found once; its top ten account for less than 35%. This CDR3 spans 16 amino acids. The germline gives CDR1 SGHVS, CDR2 FQNEAQ. The V and J ends lost 5 bases and 3 bases respectively, with 17 bases between them. The treatment: preoperative locoregional IRX-2 cytokine immunotherapy.

This clonotype was obtained from a human donor with breast cancer. The specimen was tumor tissue, collected after IRX-2 immunotherapy. The chain recombines TRBV7-8 with TRBJ1-5, with D possibly being TRBD1 (5 bases). This CDR3 is CASSISWGSTNQPQHF. For the CDR3, the DNA is TGTGCCAGCAGCATCAGTTGGGGGTCCACCAATCAGCCCCAGCATTTT.